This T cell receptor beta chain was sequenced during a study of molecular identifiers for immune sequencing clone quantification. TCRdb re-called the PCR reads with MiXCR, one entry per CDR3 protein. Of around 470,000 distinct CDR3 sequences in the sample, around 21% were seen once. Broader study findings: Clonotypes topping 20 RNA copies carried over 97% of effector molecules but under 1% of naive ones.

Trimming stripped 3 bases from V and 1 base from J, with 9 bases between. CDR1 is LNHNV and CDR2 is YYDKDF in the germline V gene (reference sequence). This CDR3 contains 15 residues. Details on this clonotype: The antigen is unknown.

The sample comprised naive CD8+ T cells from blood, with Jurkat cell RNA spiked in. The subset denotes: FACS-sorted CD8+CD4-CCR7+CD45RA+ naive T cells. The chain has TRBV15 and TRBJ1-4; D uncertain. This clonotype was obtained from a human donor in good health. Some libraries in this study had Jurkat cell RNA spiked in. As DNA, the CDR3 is TGTGCCACCAGCAGCAACCTGGGAACTAATGAAAAACTGTTTTTT. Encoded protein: CATSSNLGTNEKLFF.